This TCR beta chain is from a study of OX40 agonist ivuxolimab in advanced cancers. Describing the broader study: Ivuxolimab was an agonistic, fully human IgG2 monoclonal antibody directed against OX40 (CD134), a costimulatory receptor. Intravenous ivuxolimab was administered to patients every 2 weeks at six dose levels: 0.01, 0.1, 0.3, 1.5, 3 and 10 mg/kg. Among the approximately 50 dose-escalation patients, 19 had hepatocellular carcinoma, 15 or so melanoma, 9 renal cell carcinoma and 9 head and neck cancer. A male proportion of 82.7% and a mean age of approximately 55 years, ranging from roughly 23 to 80, were recorded for the dose-escalation cohort. Patients were allowed to have had prior anti-PD-1, anti-PD-L1 or anti-CTLA-4 therapy, and approximately 40% of the dose-escalation patients had been treated with checkpoint inhibitors. Partial responses occurred in three dose-escalation patients: two with cutaneous melanoma and one with hepatocellular carcinoma. The purpose of peripheral TCRbeta sequencing was to test whether ivuxolimab changed TCR sequence diversity and led to clonal T-cell expansion. The paper covers the monotherapy dose-escalation part of the phase I ivuxolimab trial, which included N = 52 patients. What the research found in general, with its limitations: Low levels of normalized T-cell clonal expansion were also shown by some nonresponding patients. The antigen specificity of the clonally expanded peripheral T cells was not determined. In partial responders in the 0.1-3.0 mg/kg groups, normalized peripheral clonal expansion was found to be among the lowest, especially among CD8+ T cells. At doses from 0.1 to 3.0 mg/kg, clonal expansion was seen in both CD4+ and CD8+ blood T cells between baseline and week 6. On average, CD8+ T cells showed more expanded clones than CD4+ T cells after ivuxolimab.

Patients with autoimmune disease history or receiving systemic immunosuppression were excluded from the trial. Peripheral blood for TCR sequencing was drawn from every dose cohort at baseline, at cycle 4 day 1 and at cycle 7 day 1. Samples were obtained from an open-label, multicenter, first-in-human phase I dose-escalation trial of ivuxolimab. Adults with locally advanced or metastatic head and neck squamous cell, hepatocellular, melanoma or renal cell carcinoma were enrolled in the trial. Before TCR sequencing, CD4+ and CD8+ T cells were separately sorted from peripheral blood. For sequencing of the TCRbeta CDR3 region, genomic DNA was extracted from the sorted cells. The immunoSEQ Assay was used for sequencing of TCRbeta CDR3 regions. The immuneACCESS repertoire file appears here via TCRdb, limited to in-frame rearrangements. These files lack a portion of the clones; in checked studies, under half of the deficit traces to unresolved V genes, and the cause of the others is not known. Counted in this sample were tens of thousands of clones; 85% to 90% of them appeared once. The ten largest account for about 2.5% of the sample.

The CDR3, cysteine through phenylalanine, is 15 amino acids long. Left in the record is the CDR3 DNA by itself, 45 bases read in frame from the first base. V lost 3 bases and J lost 0 bases; the stretch between them is 10 bases long. The CDR1 and CDR2 encoded by the germline V gene (reference sequence) are MNHEY and SMNVEV. As concerns this clone: There is no known antigen for this receptor. Base qualities are not recorded, but no much larger clone differs from it by a single base.

The source of this sequence is an adult with an advanced solid tumor such as melanoma, head and neck, liver or kidney cancer. The chain is assembled from TRBV27 and TRBJ2-3; tentative D gene TRBD1, with 6 bases matching. This sample comprised CD4+ or CD8+ T cells sorted from blood, obtained in a trial of the OX40 agonist ivuxolimab. The CDR3 in this case is CASSFMGASTDTQYF. In nucleotide form, the sequence is TGTGCCAGCAGTTTTATGGGGGCTAGCACAGATACGCAGTATTTT.